This is a list of T cell receptor beta chains from one sample in a study of blood T cell repertoires in COVID-19. TCRdb's table, derived via immunoSEQ multiplex PCR, lists solely in-frame clones and lacks some. The table includes more than 250,000 clones, about 87% detected once. The sequenced material came from peripheral blood. The receptors were sampled from a human donor in a cohort sampled during active COVID-19. The CDR3 runs from the conserved cysteine through the conserved F or W. D genes are given only for firm matches. Size is stated for part of the rows, as once, few or many counts, or as a class when the clone is expanded.

CDR3	DNA	size	D	V	J
CASRQGNSPLHF	TGTGCCAGCCGACAGGGGAATTCACCCCTCCACTTT	.	TRBD1	TRBV6-5	TRBJ1-6
CASSQVTGPSYEQYF	TGCGCCAGCAGCCAAGTTACAGGACCCTCCTACGAGCAGTACTTC	.	.	TRBV4-3	TRBJ2-7
CASSYFPGATNEKLFF	TGTGCCAGCAGCTACTTCCCCGGGGCAACTAATGAAAAACTGTTTTTT	.	.	TRBV7-8	TRBJ1-4
CASSQSNQPQHF	TGTGCCAGTAGCCAAAGCAATCAGCCCCAGCATTTT	.	.	TRBV19	TRBJ1-5
CASSPQVNTEAFF	TGTGCCAGCAGCCCACAGGTGAACACTGAAGCTTTCTTT	.	.	TRBV9	TRBJ1-1
CASSQGNLYEQYF	TGTGCCAGCAGCCAGGGGAACCTCTACGAGCAGTACTTC	.	.	TRBV12-3/TRBV12-4	TRBJ2-7
CASSQVTSGRTGELFF	TGTGCCAGCAGCCAAGTTACTAGCGGGCGTACCGGGGAGCTGTTTTTT	.	TRBD2	TRBV3-1/TRBV3-2	TRBJ2-2
CASSQERWTSFHNEQFF	TGTGCCAGCAGCCAAGAGCGGTGGACTAGCTTCCACAATGAGCAGTTCTTC	once	TRBD2	TRBV3-1/TRBV3-2	TRBJ2-1
CSASRWGQRDNNEQFF	TGCAGTGCTAGTCGGTGGGGACAGAGGGACAACAATGAGCAGTTCTTC	.	TRBD1	TRBV20-1	TRBJ2-1
CASSLPRGTSFDEQFF	TGTGCCAGCAGTCTACCCCGTGGGACTAGCTTCGATGAGCAGTTCTTC	.	TRBD2	TRBV28	TRBJ2-1
CASSLVQGVRGYTF	TGTGCCAGCAGCTTAGTACAGGGGGTTCGTGGCTACACCTTC	.	TRBD1	TRBV7-9	TRBJ1-2
CASSLGQLRLAGFYEQYF	TGTGCCAGCAGCTTAGGACAGCTAAGACTAGCGGGATTCTACGAGCAGTACTTC	.	TRBD2	TRBV7-8	TRBJ2-7
CASTSGRAYNEQFF	TGTGCCAGCACTAGCGGGAGGGCCTACAATGAGCAGTTCTTC	.	TRBD2	TRBV2	TRBJ2-1
CASSQAWASAGGTDTQYF	TGTGCCAGCAGCCAAGCTTGGGCTAGCGCCGGGGGTACAGATACGCAGTATTTT	.	.	TRBV3-1/TRBV3-2	TRBJ2-3
CASSSKGGNDEQYF	TGTGCCAGCAGCAGCAAGGGGGGGAACGACGAGCAGTACTTC	.	.	TRBV7-6	TRBJ2-7
CASSTSGRGETQYF	TGTGCCAGCTCCACTAGCGGGAGGGGAGAGACCCAGTACTTC	.	TRBD2	TRBV2	TRBJ2-5
CASSNRTVGNIQYF	TGTGCCAGCAGCAACCGGACAGTAGGAAACATTCAGTACTTC	.	.	TRBV21-1	TRBJ2-4
CASSHGGNGSPLHF	TGTGCCAGCAGCCACGGGGGTAACGGTTCACCCCTCCACTTT	.	.	TRBV3-1/TRBV3-2	TRBJ1-6
CASGLNGEQFF	TGTGCTAGTGGTTTGAACGGTGAGCAGTTCTTC	.	.	TRBV12-5	TRBJ2-1
CASSFNSGELFF	TGTGCCAGCAGTTTCAACAGCGGGGAGCTGTTTTTT	.	.	TRBV6-2/TRBV6-3	TRBJ2-2
CASSLLAGDQETQYF	TGTGCCAGCAGCTTGTTAGCGGGGGACCAAGAGACCCAGTACTTC	.	TRBD2	TRBV5-4	TRBJ2-5
CATSRSQGSEAFF	TGTGCCACCAGCCGTAGTCAGGGCTCGGAAGCTTTCTTT	once	.	TRBV15	TRBJ1-1
CASSPGQIQETQYF	TGTGCCAGCTCACCAGGGCAGATCCAAGAGACCCAGTACTTC	.	.	TRBV18	TRBJ2-5
CASKEKGAVQPQHF	TGTGCCAGTAAGGAAAAGGGGGCGGTTCAGCCCCAGCATTTT	.	TRBD1	TRBV19	TRBJ1-5
CASVQGGGATNEKLFF	TGTGCCAGCGTACAGGGTGGTGGGGCAACTAATGAAAAACTGTTTTTT	.	.	TRBV28	TRBJ1-4
CASSAGIYEQYF	TGCGCCAGCAGTGCAGGGATTTACGAGCAGTACTTC	.	.	TRBV10-1	TRBJ2-7
CASSRTGGTYNEQFF	TGTGCCAGCTCTAGGACGGGGGGGACCTACAATGAGCAGTTCTTC	.	TRBD2	TRBV5-4	TRBJ2-1